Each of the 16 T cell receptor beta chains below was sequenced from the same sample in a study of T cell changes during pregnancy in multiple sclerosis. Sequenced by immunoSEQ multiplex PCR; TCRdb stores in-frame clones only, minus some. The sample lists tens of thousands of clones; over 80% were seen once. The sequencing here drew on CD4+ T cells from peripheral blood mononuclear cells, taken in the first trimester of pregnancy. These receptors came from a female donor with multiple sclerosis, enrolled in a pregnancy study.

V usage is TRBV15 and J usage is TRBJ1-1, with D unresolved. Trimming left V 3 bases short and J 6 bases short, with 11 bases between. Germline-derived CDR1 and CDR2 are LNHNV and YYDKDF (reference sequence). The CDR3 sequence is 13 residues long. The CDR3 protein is CATSSVRRAEAFF. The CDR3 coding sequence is TGTGCCACCAGCAGCGTGCGGAGGGCTGAAGCTTTCTTT.

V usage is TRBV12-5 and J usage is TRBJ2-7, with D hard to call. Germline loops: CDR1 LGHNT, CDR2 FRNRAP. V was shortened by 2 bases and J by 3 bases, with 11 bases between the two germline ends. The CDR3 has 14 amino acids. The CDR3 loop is CASGLFPNFYEQYF. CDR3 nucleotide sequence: TGTGCTAGTGGTTTGTTCCCGAACTTCTACGAGCAGTACTTC. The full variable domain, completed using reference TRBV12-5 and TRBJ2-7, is DARVTQTPRHKVTEMGQEVTMRCQPILGHNTVFWYRQTMMQGLELLAYFRNRAPLDDSGMPKDRFSAEMPDATLATLKIQPSEPRDSAVYFCASGLFPNFYEQYFGPGTRLTVT.

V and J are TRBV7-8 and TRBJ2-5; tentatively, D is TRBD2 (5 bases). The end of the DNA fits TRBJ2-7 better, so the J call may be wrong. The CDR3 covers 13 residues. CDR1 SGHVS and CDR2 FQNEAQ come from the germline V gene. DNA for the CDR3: TGTGCCAGCAGCCCAAAAACGGGGTACGAGCAGTACTTC. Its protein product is CASSPKTGYEQYF.

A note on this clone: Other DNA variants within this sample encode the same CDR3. This CDR3 reads CSVGETGTYGYTF. For the CDR3, the DNA is TGCAGCGTTGGAGAGACAGGGACCTATGGCTACACCTTC. This chain joins TRBV29-1 and TRBJ1-2, with 7 bases lining up with TRBD1. Per germline, CDR1 SQVTM and CDR2 ANQGSEA. There are 13 residues in the CDR3. The V gene end was trimmed by 4 bases and the J gene end by 4 bases; junction bases not matched to a gene: 6.

For the CDR3, the DNA is TGTGCCAGCAGCTTAACCCGACAGGGACGCGAGTTCTTC. This translates into CASSLTRQGREFF. V and J are TRBV9 and TRBJ2-1, with 7 bases identical to TRBD1. The germline V gene encodes CDR1 SGDLS and CDR2 YYNGEE. V dropped 4 bases and J dropped 14; count of bases not matched to a gene: 12. The CDR3 consists of 13 residues.

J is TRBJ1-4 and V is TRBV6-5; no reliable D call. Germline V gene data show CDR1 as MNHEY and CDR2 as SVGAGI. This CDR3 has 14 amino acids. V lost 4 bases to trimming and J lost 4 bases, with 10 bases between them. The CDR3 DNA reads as TGTGCCAGCAGTTCCGGACTGCTTAATGAAAAACTGTTTTTT. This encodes CASSSGLLNEKLFF.

CDR3 region: CASRITASSGNTIYF. CDR3 coding DNA: TGTGCCAGCAGAATAACAGCTTCCTCTGGAAACACCATATATTTT. V usage is TRBV6-5 and J usage is TRBJ1-3; D unresolved. Germline V lookup: CDR1 MNHEY, CDR2 SVGAGI. Trimming left V 6 bases short and J 0 bases short, with 12 bases between. The CDR3 runs 15 residues.

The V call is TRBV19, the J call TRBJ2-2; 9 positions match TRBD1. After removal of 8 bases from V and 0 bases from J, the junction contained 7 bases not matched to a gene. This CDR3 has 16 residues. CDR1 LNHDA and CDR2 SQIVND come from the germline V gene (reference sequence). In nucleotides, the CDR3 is TGTGCCAGTCGGGACAGGGTAAACGCGAACACCGGGGAGCTGTTTTTT. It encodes CASRDRVNANTGELFF.

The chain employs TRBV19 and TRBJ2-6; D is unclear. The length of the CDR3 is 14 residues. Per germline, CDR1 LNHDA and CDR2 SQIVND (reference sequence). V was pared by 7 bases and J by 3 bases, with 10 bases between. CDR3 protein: CASTFPSGANVLTF. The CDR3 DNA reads TGTGCCAGTACGTTCCCTAGTGGGGCCAACGTCCTGACTTTC. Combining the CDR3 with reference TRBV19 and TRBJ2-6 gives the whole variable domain DGGITQSPKYLFRKEGQNVTLSCEQNLNHDAMYWYRQDPGQGLRLIYYSQIVNDFQKGDIAEGYSVSREKKESFPLTVTSAQKNPTAFYLCASTFPSGANVLTFGAGSRLTVL.

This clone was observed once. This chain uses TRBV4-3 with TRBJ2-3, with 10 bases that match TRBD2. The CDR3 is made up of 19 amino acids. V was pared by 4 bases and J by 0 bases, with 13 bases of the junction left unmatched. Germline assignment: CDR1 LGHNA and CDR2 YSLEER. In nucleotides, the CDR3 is TGCGCCAGCAGCCCGGAGGTAGCGGGGGGTAGTAAAAGCACAGATACGCAGTATTTT. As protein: CASSPEVAGGSKSTDTQYF.

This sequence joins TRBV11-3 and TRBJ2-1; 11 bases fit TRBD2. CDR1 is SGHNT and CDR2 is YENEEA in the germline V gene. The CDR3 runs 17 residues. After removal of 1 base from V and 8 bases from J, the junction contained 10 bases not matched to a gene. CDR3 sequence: CASSLVLTSGGRDEQFF. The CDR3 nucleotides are TGTGCCAGCAGCTTAGTCCTCACTAGCGGGGGAAGGGATGAGCAGTTCTTC.

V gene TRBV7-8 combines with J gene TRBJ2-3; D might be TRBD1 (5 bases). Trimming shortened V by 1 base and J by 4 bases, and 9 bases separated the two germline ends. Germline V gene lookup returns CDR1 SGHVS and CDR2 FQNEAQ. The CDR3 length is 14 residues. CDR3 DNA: TGTGCCAGCAGCTTAGGACAGAAAGCAGATACGCAGTATTTT. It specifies CASSLGQKADTQYF.

CDR3 residues: CASAHTGGVSYEQYF. CDR3 DNA: TGTGCCAGCGCCCACACAGGGGGCGTAAGCTACGAGCAGTACTTC. J is TRBJ2-7 and V is TRBV19; TRBD1 aligns across 9 bases. CDR3 size: 15 residues. The V and J ends lost 9 bases and 3 bases, in that order; junction bases with no gene match: 12. Germline CDR1 LNHDA, CDR2 SQIVND (reference sequence). The complete variable domain, with remaining parts taken from reference TRBV19 and TRBJ2-7, reads DGGITQSPKYLFRKEGQNVTLSCEQNLNHDAMYWYRQDPGQGLRLIYYSQIVNDFQKGDIAEGYSVSREKKESFPLTVTSAQKNPTAFYLCASAHTGGVSYEQYFGPGTRLTVT.

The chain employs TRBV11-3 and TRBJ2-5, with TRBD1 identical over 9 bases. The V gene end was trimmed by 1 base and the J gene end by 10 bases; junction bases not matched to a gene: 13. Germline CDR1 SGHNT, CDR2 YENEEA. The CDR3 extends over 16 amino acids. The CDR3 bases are TGTGCCAGCAGCTTAGCCCTCGGACAGGGGAGGAGGGTCCAGTACTTC. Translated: CASSLALGQGRRVQYF.

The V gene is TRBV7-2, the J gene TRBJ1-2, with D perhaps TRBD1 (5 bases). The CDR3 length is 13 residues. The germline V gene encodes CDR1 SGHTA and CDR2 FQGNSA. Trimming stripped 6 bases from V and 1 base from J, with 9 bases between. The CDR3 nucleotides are TGTGCCAGCAGGCTAGGGGTTAACTATGGCTACACCTTC. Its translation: CASRLGVNYGYTF.

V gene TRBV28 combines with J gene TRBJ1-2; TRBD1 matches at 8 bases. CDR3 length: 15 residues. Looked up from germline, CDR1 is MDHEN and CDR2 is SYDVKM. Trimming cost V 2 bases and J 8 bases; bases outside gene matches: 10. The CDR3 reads CASSLQGVRGQGYTF. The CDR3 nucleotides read TGTGCCAGCAGTTTACAGGGAGTCAGGGGGCAAGGCTACACCTTC.